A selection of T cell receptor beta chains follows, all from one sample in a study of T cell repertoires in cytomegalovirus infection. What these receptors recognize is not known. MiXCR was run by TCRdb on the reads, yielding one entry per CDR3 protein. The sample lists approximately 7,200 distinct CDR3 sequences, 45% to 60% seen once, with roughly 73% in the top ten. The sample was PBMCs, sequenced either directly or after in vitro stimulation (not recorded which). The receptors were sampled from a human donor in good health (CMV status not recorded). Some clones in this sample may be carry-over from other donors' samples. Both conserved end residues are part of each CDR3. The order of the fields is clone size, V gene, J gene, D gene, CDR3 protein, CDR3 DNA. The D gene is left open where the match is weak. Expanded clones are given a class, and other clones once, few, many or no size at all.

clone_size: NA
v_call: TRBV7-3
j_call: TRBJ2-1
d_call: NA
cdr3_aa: CSISQGSYNEKFF
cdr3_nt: TGTTCCATCAGCCAAGGGTCCTACAATGAGAAGTTCTTC

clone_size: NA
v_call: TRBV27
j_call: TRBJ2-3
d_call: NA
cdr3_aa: CARHGAPQYF
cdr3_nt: TGTGCCAGACACGGAGCTCCGCAGTATTTT

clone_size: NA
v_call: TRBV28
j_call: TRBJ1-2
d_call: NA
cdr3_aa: CASSRARDYGYTF
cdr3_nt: TGTGCCAGCAGTAGGGCCAGGGACTATGGCTACACCTTC

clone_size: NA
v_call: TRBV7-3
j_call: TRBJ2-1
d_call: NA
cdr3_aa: CASSLGAYNEQFF
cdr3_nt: TGTGCCAGCAGCTTAGGAGCGTACAATGAGCAGTTCTTC

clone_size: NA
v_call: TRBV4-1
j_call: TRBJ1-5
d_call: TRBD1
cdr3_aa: CASSIAGGKQPQHF
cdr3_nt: TGCGCCAGCAGCATCGCAGGGGGTAAGCAGCCCCAGCATTTT

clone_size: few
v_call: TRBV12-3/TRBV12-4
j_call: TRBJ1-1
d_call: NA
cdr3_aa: CASKRFNRENTEAFF
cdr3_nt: TGTGCCAGCAAGAGATTCAACAGAGAGAACACTGAAGCTTTCTTT

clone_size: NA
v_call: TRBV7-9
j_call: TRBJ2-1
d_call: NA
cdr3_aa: CASSLIGVSSYNETFF
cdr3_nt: TGTGCAAGCAGCTTAATAGGGGTCAGCTCCTACAATGAGACGTTCTTC

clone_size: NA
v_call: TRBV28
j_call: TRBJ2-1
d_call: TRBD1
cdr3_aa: CANSFGTGRQFF
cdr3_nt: TGTGCCAACAGTTTCGGGACAGGGCGGCAGTTCTTC

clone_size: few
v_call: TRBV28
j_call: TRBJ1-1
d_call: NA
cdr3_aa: CASRIYRTNTEAFF
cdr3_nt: TGTGCCAGCCGGATTTATCGGACGAACACTGAAGCTTTCTTT

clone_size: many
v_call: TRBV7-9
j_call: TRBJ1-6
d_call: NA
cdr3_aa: CASSPALNSPLHF
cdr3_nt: TGTGCCAGCAGCCCAGCACTAAATTCACCCCTCCACTTT

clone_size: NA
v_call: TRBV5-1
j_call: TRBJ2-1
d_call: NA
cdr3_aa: CASSLSLVPYNEQFF
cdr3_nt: TGCGCCAGCAGCTTATCATTAGTCCCCTACAATGAGCAGTTCTTC